The clone carrying this T cell receptor (beta chain) is medium-sized by share. Its antigen is not identified. With 0 bases clipped from V and 7 bases from J, the junction kept 9 bases outside the gene matches. The CDR3 has 15 residues. CDR1 is SQVTM, CDR2 ANQGSEA, per germline. This record belongs to a study of molecular identifiers for immune sequencing clone quantification. Background on the study: The replicates split RNA from roughly 20,000 or 100,000 naive CD8 cells five ways and sequenced four. Study-level results: Identical TCR molecules that share a barcode could lead to an underestimation of highly expanded clone sizes.

MiXCR, run by TCRdb on the PCR reads, gives a single entry per CDR3 protein. Of approximately 20,000 distinct CDR3 sequences listed, 20% to 25% are singletons. Naive CD8 T cells were sorted as CD8+CD4-CCR7+CD45RA+. The chain is built from TRBV29-1 and TRBJ2-1; 7 nucleotides line up with TRBD1. Sequenced material: naive CD8+ T cells from blood, with Jurkat cell RNA spiked in. Subset of the sample: FACS-sorted CD8+CD4-CCR7+CD45RA+ naive T cells. This receptor was identified in a human donor in good health. Some libraries in this study had Jurkat cell RNA spiked in. CDR3 loop: CSVEERVTGYNEQFF. CDR3 in DNA: TGCAGCGTTGAAGAAAGGGTGACAGGGTATAATGAGCAGTTCTTC.